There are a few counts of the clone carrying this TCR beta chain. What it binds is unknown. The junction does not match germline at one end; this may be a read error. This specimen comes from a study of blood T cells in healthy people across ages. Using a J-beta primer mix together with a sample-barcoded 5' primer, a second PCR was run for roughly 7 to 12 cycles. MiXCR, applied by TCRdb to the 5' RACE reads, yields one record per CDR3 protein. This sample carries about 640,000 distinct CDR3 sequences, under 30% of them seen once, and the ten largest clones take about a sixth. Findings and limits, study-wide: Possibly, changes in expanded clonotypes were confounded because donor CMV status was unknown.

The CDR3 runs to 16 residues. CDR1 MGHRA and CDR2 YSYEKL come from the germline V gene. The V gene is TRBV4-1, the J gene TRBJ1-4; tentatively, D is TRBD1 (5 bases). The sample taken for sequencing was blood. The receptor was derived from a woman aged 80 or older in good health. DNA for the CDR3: TGCGCCAGCAGCCAAGAAAGTTCACAGGCGGCTGAAAAACGGTTTTTT. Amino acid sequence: CASSQESSQAAEKRFF.